These 4 T cell receptor beta chains were all obtained from the same sample, sequenced in a study of Ad26.COV2.S vaccination and SARS-CoV-2 variants. Clones were read by immunoSEQ multiplex PCR, and TCRdb kept only the in-frame ones, dropping some. The sample holds around 250,000 clones, roughly 86% seen once. Treatment described: 19 received Ad26.COV2.S at low or high dose, single or two shots; five or six received placebo; per-sample allocation not given. Each sample was drawn 63 days after the first injection (of vaccine or placebo). The sample here was peripheral blood, taken in a trial of Ad26.COV2.S vaccine versus placebo. These receptors were obtained from a person aged 18-60 years who received the Ad26.COV2.S COVID-19 vaccine or a placebo.

This chain connects TRBV15 to TRBJ1-2, with D hard to call. Germline CDR1 and CDR2: LNHNV and YYDKDF (reference sequence). The germline V and J ends were trimmed by 3 bases and 0 bases, with 5 bases remaining between them. The CDR3 is 13 residues long. DNA of the CDR3: TGTGCCACCAGCAGTGGGACTAACTATGGCTACACCTTC. Encoded protein: CATSSGTNYGYTF.

CDR3 loop: CASSQQANNSPLHF. The CDR3 DNA reads as TGTGCCAGCAGCCAACAGGCAAATAATTCACCCCTCCACTTT. This chain joins TRBV9 and TRBJ1-6; D is possibly TRBD1 (5 bases). The CDR3 covers 14 residues. The V and J ends lost 4 bases and 5 bases respectively, with 10 bases between them. Germline CDR1 reads SGDLS; CDR2 reads YYNGEE.

V usage is TRBV5-1 and J usage is TRBJ1-2, with D perhaps TRBD1 (5 bases). V lost 2 bases, J lost 7 bases, and 12 bases lay in between. This CDR3 region has 13 residues. Looked up from germline, CDR1 is SGHRS and CDR2 is YFSETQ. The CDR3 reads CASSFDSRSGYTF. In DNA form, the CDR3 reads TGCGCCAGCAGCTTCGACAGTAGAAGTGGCTACACCTTC. Looking up the rest from reference TRBV5-1 and TRBJ1-2 gives the full variable domain: KAGVTQTPRYLIKTRGQQVTLSCSPISGHRSVSWYQQTPGQGLQFLFEYFSETQRNKGNFPGRFSGRQFSNSRSEMNVSTLELGDSALYLCASSFDSRSGYTFGSGTRLTVV.

The genes are TRBV5-1 and TRBJ2-3; 14 nucleotides match TRBD2. CDR1 is SGHRS and CDR2 is YFSETQ in the germline V gene. V lost 3 bases to trimming and J lost 10 bases; unmatched junction nucleotides: 4. The CDR3 has 14 residues. The CDR3 region has the DNA TGCGCCAGCAGCTCGGGGACTAGCGGGAGTGCGCAGTATTTT. Its protein product is CASSSGTSGSAQYF.